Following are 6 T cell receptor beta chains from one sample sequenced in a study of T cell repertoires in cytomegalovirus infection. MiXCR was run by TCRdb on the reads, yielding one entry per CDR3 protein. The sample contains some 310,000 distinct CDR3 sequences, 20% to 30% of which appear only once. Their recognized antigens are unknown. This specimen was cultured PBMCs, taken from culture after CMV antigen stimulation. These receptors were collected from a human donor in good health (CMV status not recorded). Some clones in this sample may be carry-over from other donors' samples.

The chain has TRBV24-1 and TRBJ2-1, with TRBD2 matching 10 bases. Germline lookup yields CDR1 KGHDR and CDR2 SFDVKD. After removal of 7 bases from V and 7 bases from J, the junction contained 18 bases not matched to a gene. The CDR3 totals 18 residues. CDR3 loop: CATSPPYLSGRVDNEQFF. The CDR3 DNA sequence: TGTGCCACCAGCCCGCCTTACTTGAGCGGGAGGGTGGATAATGAGCAGTTCTTC.

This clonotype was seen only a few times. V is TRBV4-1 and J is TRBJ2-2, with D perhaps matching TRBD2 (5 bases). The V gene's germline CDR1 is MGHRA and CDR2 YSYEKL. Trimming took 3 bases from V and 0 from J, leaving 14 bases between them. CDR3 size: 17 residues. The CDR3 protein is CASSHEPGTPNTGELFF. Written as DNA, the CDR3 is TGCGCCAGCAGCCACGAACCGGGAACCCCGAACACCGGGGAGCTGTTTTTT.

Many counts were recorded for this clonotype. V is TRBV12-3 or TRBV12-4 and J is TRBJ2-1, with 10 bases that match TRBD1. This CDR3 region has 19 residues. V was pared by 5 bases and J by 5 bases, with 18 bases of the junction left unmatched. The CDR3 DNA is TGTGCCAGCAGTCCCAGAGGTGTGAGACAGGGGGCCTGGGACAATGAGCAGTTCTTC. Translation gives CASSPRGVRQGAWDNEQFF.

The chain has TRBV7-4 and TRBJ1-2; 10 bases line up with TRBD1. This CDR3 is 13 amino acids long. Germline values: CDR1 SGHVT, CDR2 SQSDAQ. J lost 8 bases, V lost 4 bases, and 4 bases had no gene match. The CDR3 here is CASSWTGGGGYTF. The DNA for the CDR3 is TGTGCCAGCAGCTGGACAGGGGGAGGAGGCTACACCTTC.

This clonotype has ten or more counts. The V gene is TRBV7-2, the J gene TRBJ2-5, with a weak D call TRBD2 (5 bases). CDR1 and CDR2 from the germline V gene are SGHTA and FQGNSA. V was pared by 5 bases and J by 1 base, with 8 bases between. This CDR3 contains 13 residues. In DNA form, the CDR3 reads TGTGCCAGCAGCCCTAGCCCCCAAGAGACCCAGTACTTC. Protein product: CASSPSPQETQYF.

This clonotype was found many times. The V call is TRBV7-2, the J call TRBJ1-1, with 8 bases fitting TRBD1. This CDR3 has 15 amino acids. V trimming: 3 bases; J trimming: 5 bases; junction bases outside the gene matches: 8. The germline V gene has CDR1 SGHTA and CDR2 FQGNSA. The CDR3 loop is CASSFLQGAGTEAFF. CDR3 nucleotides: TGTGCCAGCAGCTTCCTTCAGGGGGCGGGGACTGAAGCTTTCTTT.